Sequencing of this T cell receptor (beta chain) was carried out in a study of T cell responses to AZD1222 COVID-19 vaccine. Study as a whole: Some second doses came at about 4 weeks and others at about 12 weeks; these were pooled.

Findings and caveats of the study: Just 5 to 7 AZD1222 recipients tested seropositive at baseline. Spike-wide coverage was observed for vaccine-associated CD4 TCRs, with dominant responses at 160-218 and 743-854.

Only one count was recorded for this clone. The antigen remains undetermined. Germline-derived CDR1 and CDR2 are GTSNPN and SVGIG (reference sequence). Trimming removed 2 bases at V and 12 bases at J, with 5 bases between. The CDR3 extends over 9 amino acids. The protocol was immunoSEQ multiplex PCR, while the TCRdb copy is restricted to in-frame clones and leaves out a portion. The sample holds fewer than 85,000 clones, approximately 89% seen once. The specimen comprised peripheral blood, sampled on day 0 of AZD1222 vaccination. The chain combines TRBV30 with TRBJ1-5; D unclear. This receptor was taken from an adult in good health. The CDR3 reads CAWSPVQHF. The CDR3 bases are TGTGCCTGGAGTCCGGTCCAGCATTTT.